The rows below give T cell receptor beta chains drawn from one sample of a study of cytomegalovirus exposure and HLA in healthy donors. Repertoires were generated with immunoSEQ multiplex PCR, while TCRdb's copy carries only in-frame clones and drops some. The table records about 59,000 clones, approximately 80% of them present only once. Material: PBMCs. These receptors were obtained from a woman aged 40 to 50 in good health and CMV-seronegative. Both conserved end residues are part of each CDR3. The order of the fields is D gene, clone size, J gene, V gene, CDR3 DNA, CDR3 protein. The D gene is left open where the match is weak. Rows may omit the clone size; those that give it use once, few, many or a size class.

TRBD2	-	TRBJ2-7	TRBV6-5	TGTGCCAGCAGGCCTACTAGCGGACTAACCTACGAGCAGTACTTC	CASRPTSGLTYEQYF
-	-	TRBJ2-7	TRBV7-2	TGTGCCAGCAGCTTAGCTATCAACAGCTACGAGCAGTACTTC	CASSLAINSYEQYF
-	-	TRBJ1-4	TRBV4-3	TGCGCCAGCAGCCAAGAGAATAGGGGTAATGAAAAACTGTTTTTT	CASSQENRGNEKLFF
TRBD1	-	TRBJ1-2	TRBV29-1	TGCAGCGACACGGGACAGGGCTATGGCTACACCTTC	CSDTGQGYGYTF
-	once	TRBJ2-3	TRBV4-1	TGCGCCAGCAGCCCGGGAGGCACAGATACGCAGTATTTT	CASSPGGTDTQYF
TRBD2	-	TRBJ2-4	TRBV28	TGTGCCAGCAGTGACCTTCCGGGACTAGCGGAGTGGATTAACATTCAGTACTTC	CASSDLPGLAEWINIQYF
TRBD1	once	TRBJ2-7	TRBV29-1	TGCAGCGTTGAGCAGGGGGCGCACGACGAGCAGTACTTC	CSVEQGAHDEQYF
-	-	TRBJ2-1	TRBV25-1	TGTGCCAGCCTTAAGTACAGGGCCCAGGTCAGGTCGAATGAGCAGTTCTTC	CASLKYRAQVRSNEQFF
-	-	TRBJ1-1	TRBV29-1	TGCAGCGTGGGGGGGGGAGGTAGGGGGAACACTGAAGCTTTCTTT	CSVGGGGRGNTEAFF
TRBD2	-	TRBJ2-1	TRBV18	TGTGCCAGCCAGAGCGGGAGTTCCTACAATGAGCAGTTCTTC	CASQSGSSYNEQFF